These 7 T cell receptor beta chains were sequenced from one sample in a study of Ad26.COV2.S vaccination and SARS-CoV-2 variants. Sequencing used immunoSEQ multiplex PCR; TCRdb keeps in-frame clones, though not all of them. The repertoire holds around 310,000 clones, with roughly nine tenths as singletons. Treatment: approximately 18 received Ad26.COV2.S at low or high dose, single or two shots; roughly 5 received placebo; per-sample allocation not given. Sampling took place 63 days after the first vaccine or placebo injection. Sequences were derived from peripheral blood, sampled in a trial of Ad26.COV2.S vaccine versus placebo. Receptor source: a person between 18 and 59 years old who received the Ad26.COV2.S COVID-19 vaccine or a placebo.

In its sample, this clone was seen once. J is TRBJ2-1 and V is TRBV6-5; D is tentatively TRBD1 or TRBD2 (5 bases each). Germline CDR1 MNHEY, CDR2 SVGAGI. V shed 9 bases and J shed 0 bases, with 15 bases lying between them. The length of the CDR3 is 15 residues. The CDR3 region is CASQRDLSSYNEQFF. The CDR3 DNA follows: TGTGCCAGTCAACGGGACCTGAGCTCCTACAATGAGCAGTTCTTC.

This chain links TRBV6-5 with TRBJ1-4; no definite D call. Between the trimmed V and J ends, which lost 2 bases and 7 bases, there was a span of 8 bases. The CDR3 is 13 amino acids. In germline, CDR1 is MNHEY, CDR2 SVGAGI. The CDR3 reads CASSYLSGEKLFF. CDR3 in DNA: TGTGCCAGCAGTTACCTTTCTGGTGAAAAACTGTTTTTT.

The chain employs TRBV27 and TRBJ2-7; 7 positions match TRBD2. Germline-derived CDR1 and CDR2 are MNHEY and SMNVEV (reference sequence). The CDR3 totals 16 residues. V lost 5 bases and J lost 0; bases outside the gene matches: 10. The CDR3 here is CASSTAERGSSYEQYV. The CDR3 DNA reads as TGTGCCAGCAGTACGGCAGAGCGGGGAAGCTCCTACGAGCAGTACGTC.

The chain employs TRBV6-1 and TRBJ2-1; D unclear. The CDR3 is 12 amino acids. V lost 0 bases and J 8 bases, leaving 5 bases between the germline ends. The germline V gene has CDR1 MNHNS and CDR2 SASEGT. The CDR3 here is CASSEAFHEQFF. The CDR3 DNA is TGTGCCAGCAGTGAAGCGTTCCATGAGCAGTTCTTC.

This chain uses TRBV3-1 (or the pseudogene TRBV3-2) with TRBJ1-6; TRBD1 might be the D (5 bases). The CDR3 is 17 residues long. The germline CDR1 and CDR2 sequences are LGHDT and YNNKEL (reference sequence). The V end lost 4 bases, the J end lost 8 bases, and 21 bases lay between the germline ends. CDR3 DNA: TGTGCCAGCAGCCCGTACCTGACCGGGACGGACCATTCACCCCTCCACTTT. Its translation: CASSPYLTGTDHSPLHF.

The rearrangement joins TRBV6-5 to TRBJ2-2; D is unresolved. Deletions cut 5 bases from V and 7 bases from J, with 8 bases between. Germline CDR1 reads MNHEY; CDR2 reads SVGAGI. This CDR3 is built from 12 residues. In DNA form, the CDR3 reads TGTGCCAGCAGTCCCCTCATCGGGGAGCTGTTTTTT. Its translation: CASSPLIGELFF.

V usage is TRBV2 and J usage is TRBJ2-3; D unclear. The germline V and J ends were trimmed by 6 bases and 3 bases, with 19 bases remaining between them. The CDR3 is made up of 16 amino acids. The V gene's germline CDR1 is SNHLY and CDR2 FYNNEI. CDR3 nucleotide sequence: TGTGCCAGCAGCCAAGACGGTAGACTCACGACAGATACGCAGTATTTT. The encoded protein is CASSQDGRLTTDTQYF.